The 25 T cell receptor beta chains below all came from one sample that was sequenced in a study of blood T cells in healthy people across ages. Through a sample-barcoded 5' primer and a J-beta primer mix, a second PCR was run for roughly 6 to 11 cycles. TCRdb ran MiXCR on the 5' RACE reads and lists one entry per CDR3 protein. The sample has more than 650,000 distinct CDR3 sequences, roughly 50% seen once. Specimen: blood. All receptors derive from an elderly man in good health.

This clonotype has just a few counts. This sequence joins TRBV12-3 or TRBV12-4 and TRBJ1-2; D remains ambiguous. This CDR3 has 15 residues. Trimming pared 3 bases from V and 3 bases from J, leaving 14 bases between. CDR3 protein: CASSFFRGPHYGYTF. The CDR3 coding sequence is TGTGCCAGCAGTTTTTTTAGAGGGCCTCACTATGGCTACACCTTC.

This clonotype was recorded a few times. This chain joins TRBV5-1 and TRBJ2-5, with 10 bases that match TRBD1. The closer fit of TRBJ2-7 to the DNA end suggests the J call may be wrong. The CDR3 has 14 amino acids. CDR1 SGHRS and CDR2 YFSETQ come from the germline V gene. The DNA of the CDR3 is TGCGCCAGCAGCTTCGGACAGGGGGACTACGAGCAGTACTTC. Amino acids: CASSFGQGDYEQYF.

This clonotype was counted only a few times. The chain links TRBV12-3 or TRBV12-4 to TRBJ2-3; D is ambiguous. CDR3 size: 12 residues. V lost 1 base, J lost 5 bases, and 4 bases lay in between. For the CDR3, the DNA is TGTGCCAGCAGTTTAGAACTAGATACGCAGTATTTT. Translating gives CASSLELDTQYF.

The chain is built from TRBV6-4 and TRBJ1-1; 9 bases line up with TRBD1. V lost 2 bases, J lost 3 bases, and 4 bases stayed unmatched. The CDR3 is 15 residues long. Germline CDR1 is MRHNA and CDR2 is SNTAGT. DNA for the CDR3: TGTGCCAGCAGTGACGGTAGACAGGGGGACACTGAAGCTTTCTTT. Protein: CASSDGRQGDTEAFF.

This sequence joins TRBV7-3 and TRBJ2-5; D unclear. Trimming pared 1 base from V and 5 bases from J, leaving 8 bases between. Germline CDR1 reads SGHTA; CDR2 reads FQGTGA. There are 13 residues in the CDR3. DNA of the CDR3: TGTGCCAGCAGCTTAAACGATGCGGAGACCCAGTACTTC. Amino acid sequence: CASSLNDAETQYF. The complete variable domain, with remaining parts taken from reference TRBV7-3 and TRBJ2-5, reads GAGVSQTPSNKVTEKGKYVELRCDPISGHTALYWYRQSLGQGPEFLIYFQGTGAADDSGLPNDRFFAVRPEGSVSTLKIQRTERGDSAVYLCASSLNDAETQYFGPGTRLLVL.

This clonotype has a single count. V usage is TRBV7-3 and J usage is TRBJ2-1, with 9 positions matching TRBD2. Per germline, CDR1 SGHTA and CDR2 FQGTGA. This CDR3 is built from 15 residues. Trimming cost V 5 bases and J 6 bases; bases outside gene matches: 8. The CDR3 protein is CASSEGREGPNEQFF. DNA for the CDR3: TGTGCCAGCAGCGAAGGGCGGGAGGGCCCCAATGAGCAGTTCTTC.

This clonotype was observed a handful of times. V usage is TRBV6-5 and J usage is TRBJ2-1, with 7 bases identical to TRBD2. This CDR3 has 18 amino acids. Trimming cost V 0 bases and J 1 base; bases outside gene matches: 9. Germline V gives CDR1 MNHEY, CDR2 SVGAGI. The CDR3 coding sequence is TGTGCCAGCAGTTACTCGATAGGCACAGCGGGATCCTACAATGAGCAGTTCTTC. This codes for CASSYSIGTAGSYNEQFF.

The chain is built from TRBV15 and TRBJ2-1; 9 positions agree with TRBD2. The CDR3 extends over 20 amino acids. With V trimmed by 1 base and J by 1 base, 14 bases remained unmatched. The germline CDR1 and CDR2 sequences are LNHNV and YYDKDF (reference sequence). The CDR3 DNA sequence: TGTGCCACCAGCAGAGCTGCTAGCGGGGCCGCGCACTTATCCTACAATGAGCAGTTCTTC. Its protein is CATSRAASGAAHLSYNEQFF.

The CDR3 bases are TGTGCCACCAGCAAGGGCGGCCAAGAGACCCAGTACTTC. Translated, it gives CATSKGGQETQYF. The chain is built from TRBV24-1 and TRBJ2-5, with unresolved D. CDR3 length: 13 amino acids. V lost 7 bases to trimming and J lost 1 base, with 9 bases between them. The germline gives CDR1 KGHDR, CDR2 SFDVKD.

The chain joins TRBV25-1 to TRBJ1-2; perhaps TRBD1 as D (6 bases). Trimming pared 7 bases from V and 8 bases from J, leaving 17 bases between. CDR1 MGHDK and CDR2 SYGVNS come from the germline V gene. The length of the CDR3 is 13 residues. CDR3 sequence reads: CASTEGGRWGYTF. CDR3 coding DNA: TGTGCCAGCACCGAGGGGGGGCGCTGGGGCTACACCTTC.

This clonotype was observed a few times. This chain joins TRBV27 and TRBJ2-7, with D possibly TRBD2 on 6 matching bases. The CDR3 contains 13 residues. Germline CDR1 reads MNHEY; CDR2 reads SMNVEV (reference sequence). The V gene lost 4 bases and the J gene lost 7 bases, with 14 bases spanning the gap. The CDR3 DNA reads TGTGCCAGCAGTTCCTCGGGAGTTTGGGAGCAGTACTTC. It codes for CASSSSGVWEQYF.

This clonotype was detected a few times. The rearrangement uses TRBV12-3 or TRBV12-4 and TRBJ2-3; 9 nucleotides agree with TRBD1. This CDR3 comprises 14 residues. The V gene end was trimmed by 10 bases and the J gene end by 14 bases; junction bases not matched to a gene: 19. CDR3 region: CATDRRTGDRYAYF. The DNA for the CDR3 is TGTGCCACAGATAGGCGGACAGGGGATAGATACGCGTATTTT.

The rearrangement links TRBV5-1 to TRBJ2-3; D remains ambiguous. Germline CDR1 reads SGHRS; CDR2 reads YFSETQ. Trimming stripped 4 bases from V and 2 bases from J, with 20 bases between. This CDR3 is 17 amino acids long. The CDR3 is CASSLVAADVFTDTQYF. CDR3 DNA sequence: TGCGCCAGCAGCCTGGTCGCGGCTGACGTATTCACAGATACGCAGTATTTT.

This chain connects TRBV20-1 to TRBJ2-7, with 11 positions matching TRBD2. Per the germline V gene, CDR1 is DFQATT and CDR2 is SNEGSKA (reference sequence). The CDR3 sequence is 16 residues long. V was pared by 6 bases and J by 6 bases, with 16 bases of the junction left unmatched. The CDR3, as DNA: TGCAGTGCGCGACCTCCGACTAGCGGGACCCCGGGCGAGCAGTACTTC. Its translation: CSARPPTSGTPGEQYF.

This clonotype showed up just a few times. The V and J genes are TRBV6-5 and TRBJ2-5, with 9 bases matching TRBD1. The CDR3 length is 16 residues. Germline V gene data show CDR1 as MNHEY and CDR2 as SVGAGI. With V trimmed by 5 bases and J by 2 bases, 9 bases remained unmatched. CDR3 loop: CASSPADRGRQETQYF. CDR3 coding DNA: TGTGCCAGCAGTCCCGCTGACAGGGGGAGGCAAGAGACCCAGTACTTC.

This clonotype was seen a single time. This chain uses TRBV10-3 with TRBJ2-5; 7 bases are shared with TRBD2. Trimming at V came to 4 bases and at J to 5 bases, leaving 7 bases not matched to a gene. The CDR3 has 14 residues. Germline-derived CDR1 and CDR2 are ENHRY and SYGVKD. CDR3 residues: CAISAVGREETQYF. In DNA, the CDR3 is TGTGCCATCAGTGCAGTCGGGCGGGAGGAGACCCAGTACTTC.

This clonotype has just a few counts. The rearrangement joins TRBV7-2 to TRBJ2-1; 9 bases are a match to TRBD1. The V gene's germline CDR1 is SGHTA and CDR2 FQGNSA. This CDR3 contains 14 residues. With 5 bases clipped from V and 10 bases from J, the junction kept 9 bases outside the gene matches. The CDR3 nucleotides read TGTGCCAGCAGCCACCGGGACAGGGTAAGGGAGCAGTTCTTC. As protein: CASSHRDRVREQFF. Complete variable domain (other parts from reference TRBV7-2 and TRBJ2-1): GAGVSQSPSNKVTEKGKDVELRCDPISGHTALYWYRQSLGQGLEFLIYFQGNSAPDKSGLPSDRFSAERTGGSVSTLTIQRTQQEDSAVYLCASSHRDRVREQFFGPGTRLTVL.

A few counts support this clonotype. The chain carries TRBV11-2 and TRBJ2-7; the match to TRBD2 covers 11 bases. V lost 3 bases to trimming and J lost 4 bases; unmatched junction nucleotides: 5. This CDR3 has 15 residues. CDR1 is SGHAT and CDR2 is FQNNGV in the germline V gene. CDR3 loop: CASSLRLAGLYEQYF. In DNA form, the CDR3 reads TGTGCCAGCAGCTTGAGACTAGCGGGGCTGTACGAGCAGTACTTC.

The V call is TRBV3-1, the J call TRBJ2-1; D gene uncertain. The V gene lost 1 base and the J gene lost 6 bases, with 7 bases spanning the gap. CDR1 is LGHDT and CDR2 is YNNKEL in the germline V gene (reference sequence). The CDR3 sequence is 13 residues long. The CDR3 DNA is TGTGCCAGCAGCCAAGGTCGGTTCAATGAGCAGTTCTTC. Encoded protein: CASSQGRFNEQFF.

The chain uses TRBV9 and TRBJ1-1; TRBD1 matches 8 bases. Germline loops: CDR1 SGDLS, CDR2 YYNGEE. The ends lost 0 bases at V and 7 bases at J; junction bases unmatched: 2. The CDR3 is 13 amino acids. The CDR3 region is CASSVGDRFEAFF. The CDR3, as DNA: TGTGCCAGCAGCGTAGGGGACAGGTTTGAAGCTTTCTTT.

In this sample, this clonotype turned up a few times. This chain uses TRBV27 with TRBJ2-7; D remains ambiguous. Between the trimmed V and J ends, which lost 10 bases and 4 bases, there was a span of 11 bases. The CDR3 runs 11 residues. Germline CDR1 reads MNHEY; CDR2 reads SMNVEV (reference sequence). CDR3 nucleotides: TGTGCCATTAAGGGTGCTTACGAGCAGTACTTC. It translates to CAIKGAYEQYF.

This chain joins TRBV12-3 or TRBV12-4 and TRBJ2-3; the D gene could be TRBD1 or TRBD2 (5 bases each). This CDR3 region has 16 residues. V dropped 3 bases and J dropped 4 bases, with 17 bases sitting between them. In DNA, the CDR3 is TGTGCCAGCAGTTTCTATAAGGCAGGGAGAGCAGATACGCAGTATTTT. Amino acid sequence: CASSFYKAGRADTQYF.

This chain joins TRBV2 and TRBJ1-1, with D uncertain. Trimming removed 8 bases from V and 6 bases from J, with 16 bases in between. The CDR3 consists of 13 residues. Germline V lookup: CDR1 SNHLY, CDR2 FYNNEI. The CDR3: CASSGVLGPEAFF. CDR3 sequence (DNA): TGTGCCAGCTCCGGGGTCCTGGGCCCTGAAGCTTTCTTT.

The rearrangement links TRBV3-1 to TRBJ2-5, with 9 bases aligning to TRBD1. The J call may be faulty, since TRBJ2-4 better matches the DNA end. CDR1 and CDR2 from the germline V gene are LGHDT and YNNKEL (reference sequence). CDR3 length: 16 residues. CDR3 DNA: TGTGCCAGCAGCCAAGATCCACAGGGGGCGGAAAACATTCAGTACTTC. It codes for CASSQDPQGAENIQYF.

The chain employs TRBV5-8 and TRBJ1-1; the D gene is possibly TRBD1 (5 bases). This CDR3 region has 15 residues. Germline V gene sequence: CDR1 SGHTS, CDR2 YDEGEE. The V end was cut by 0 bases, the J end by 10 bases, with 19 bases between. This CDR3 reads CASSLAAKGAMVAFF. The DNA for the CDR3 is TGTGCCAGCAGCTTGGCCGCAAAAGGGGCTATGGTAGCTTTCTTT.